This section outlines one TCR beta chain sequence together with its context. V shed 3 bases, J shed 1 base, and the junction held 2 bases outside the gene matches. Germline lookup yields CDR1 SGHNT and CDR2 YYREEE (reference sequence). The CDR3 extends over 16 amino acids. Original data processing: Amplification with reference gene primers provided the estimates of nucleated cell counts. The data were produced by immunoSEQ multiplex PCR, yet TCRdb's version contains in-frame clones alone and is incomplete. From that table come the V and J calls and clone size; the DNA was used to work out D and trimming. The table lists about 210,000 clones, about 83% of them singletons. This specimen comes from a study of blood T cell repertoires in COVID-19.

This sequence joins TRBV5-4 and TRBJ2-2; 11 positions agree with TRBD2. This clonotype was obtained from a woman aged 50 to 65 with active or convalescent COVID-19. The sequenced sample was peripheral blood. The CDR3 sequence: CASSSTSGVNTGELFF. CDR3 DNA: TGTGCCAGCAGCTCGACTAGCGGGGTGAACACCGGGGAGCTGTTTTTT.